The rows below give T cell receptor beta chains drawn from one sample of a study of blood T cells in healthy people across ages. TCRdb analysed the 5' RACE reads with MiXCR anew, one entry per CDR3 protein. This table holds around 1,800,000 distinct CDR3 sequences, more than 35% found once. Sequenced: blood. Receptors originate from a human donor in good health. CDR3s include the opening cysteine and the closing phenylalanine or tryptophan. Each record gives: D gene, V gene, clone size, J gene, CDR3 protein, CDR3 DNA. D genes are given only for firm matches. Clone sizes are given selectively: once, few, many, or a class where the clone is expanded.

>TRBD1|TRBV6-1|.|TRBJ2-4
CASRDDRGRREQYF
TGTGCCAGCAGGGATGACAGGGGGCGGCGGGAGCAGTACTTC
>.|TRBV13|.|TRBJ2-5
CASSLREKETQYF
TGTGCCAGCAGCCTTCGAGAGAAAGAGACCCAGTACTTC
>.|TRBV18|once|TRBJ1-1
CASPRDTGTEAFF
TGTGCCAGCCCCCGGGACACCGGCACTGAAGCTTTCTTT
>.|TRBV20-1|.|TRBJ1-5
CSAGGGVSDQPQHF
TGCAGTGCGGGGGGAGGGGTATCGGATCAGCCCCAGCATTTT
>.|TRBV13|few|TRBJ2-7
CASSARSGAKQYF
TGTGCCAGCAGCGCCCGATCTGGGGCCAAGCAGTACTTC
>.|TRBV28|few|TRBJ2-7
CASELRDRYEQYF
TGTGCCAGCGAACTCAGGGATAGGTACGAGCAGTACTTC
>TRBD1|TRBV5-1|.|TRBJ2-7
CASSFGTGATLTEPAAYEQYF
TGCGCCAGCAGCTTTGGGACAGGAGCTACTCTTACGGAACCCGCGGCCTACGAGCAGTACTTC
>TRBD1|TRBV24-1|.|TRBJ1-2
CATSDRPGGQGNYGYTF
TGTGCCACCAGTGATCGCCCCGGGGGACAGGGGAACTATGGCTACACCTTC
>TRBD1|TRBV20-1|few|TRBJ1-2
CSVEGTGEIGGYTF
TGCAGTGTCGAAGGGACAGGGGAAATAGGCGGCTACACCTTC
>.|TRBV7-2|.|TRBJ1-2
CASSSGRPRFTF
TGTGCCAGCAGTTCGGGGAGGCCCCGGTTCACCTTC
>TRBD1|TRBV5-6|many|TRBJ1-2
CASSLLGGLARNGYTF
TGTGCCAGCAGCTTGCTAGGGGGCTTGGCGCGAAATGGCTACACCTTC
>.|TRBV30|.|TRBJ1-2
CAWSDSRDYGYTF
TGTGCCTGGAGTGACAGCCGCGACTATGGCTACACCTTC
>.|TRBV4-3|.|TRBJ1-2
CASSQDTATNYGYTF
TGCGCCAGCAGCCAAGATACAGCAACTAACTATGGCTACACCTTC